This TCR beta chain was recorded in a study of T-cell reconstitution after alpha-beta-depleted transplantation in children listed by TCRdb under 2016. Regarding the study in general: The study quantitatively tracked T-cell immune reconstitution after TCRalphabeta/CD19-depleted allogeneic hematopoietic cell transplantation in children using TCR repertoire profiling. Here is what the overall study found, with its caveats: The high TCRbeta diversity at day 60 in some patients was ascribed to recipient T cells and intrathymic progenitors that had survived conditioning. The apparently early alphabetaT-cell count recovery about two months after transplant was reportedly dependent on only several hundred rapidly expanded clones derived from non-depleted graft cells. The frequencies of hyperexpanded clones fell over the following months, and after one year, T-cell counts and TCRbeta diversity were mostly attributed to newly produced T cells.

Read against the paper, the sample's treatment or condition label means: allogeneic hematopoietic cell transplantation with graft depleted of TCRalphabeta T cells and CD19 B cells. The transplant recipients were children given TCRalphabeta/CD19-depleted allogeneic hematopoietic cell grafts. The germline V gene gives CDR1 as SGHRS and CDR2 as YFSETQ. V loses 2 bases, J loses 2 bases, and the germline ends lie 9 bases apart. The CDR3 measures 14 amino acids from cysteine to phenylalanine. Only the CDR3 portion is preserved as DNA: 42 bases, with reading frame beginning at the first base. This clonotype was detected a few times. Its antigen is currently not known. The sample holds no much larger clone one base away, and base qualities are not on file. The method behind the library was PCR. The listed sequencing device is Illumina HiSeq 2500. Molecular barcoding was employed in the preparation of TCR libraries, with unique molecular identifiers being used to normalize TCRbeta repertoire quantification. Through fastp at Q25 and MiXCR, TCRdb rebuilt clones from the public reads, retaining in-frame beta chains. Rows are combined by CDR3 protein, so each entry shows the most common genes and DNA. Within this sample are fewer than 250,000 distinct CDR3 sequences, with about a sixth of them counted one time only. The top ten hold 35% to 50% of the sample.

Sequencing was performed on PBMCs, mostly from graft donor cells, taken 360 days after TCRalphabeta/CD19-depleted stem cell transplant. This clonotype originated in a male patient between 2 and 10 years old who had a stem cell transplant for acute lymphoblastic leukemia, so the T cells may come from the graft donor. The chain joins TRBV5-1 to TRBJ2-3, with the D segment identity uncertain. The nucleotide sequence is given as TGCGCCAGCAGCTTCGGGCCAGCCACAGATACGCAGTATTTT. The encoded protein is CASSFGPATDTQYF.